This T cell receptor (beta chain) derives from a study of T cell repertoires in cytomegalovirus infection. For the study at large: The public TCR beta signatures pointed to both CMV infection and matching HLA type. Findings and limits, study-wide: Based on cumulative public TCR beta family frequency, carriers of CMV plus the relevant HLA were identified. Dominating the ex vivo response were TCR beta clonotypes that were CMV-specific and HLA-C-restricted.

The germline V gene has CDR1 SGDLS and CDR2 YYNGEE. The CDR3 is 14 residues long. After removal of 8 bases from V and 6 bases from J, the junction contained 12 bases not matched to a gene. TCRdb re-called the reads with MiXCR, one entry per CDR3 protein. Of about 80,000 distinct CDR3 sequences in the sample, about 4% were seen once. In the case of this clonotype: Its antigen remains unknown.

Sequencing was performed on PBMCs. This sequence was found in a human donor in good health (CMV status not recorded). Some clones in this sample may be carry-over from other donors' samples. This chain joins TRBV9 and TRBJ2-7; TRBD1 matches at 9 bases. The CDR3 region is CASGQGPRDGEQYF. CDR3 sequence (DNA): TGTGCCAGTGGACAGGGGCCCAGAGACGGCGAGCAGTACTTC.